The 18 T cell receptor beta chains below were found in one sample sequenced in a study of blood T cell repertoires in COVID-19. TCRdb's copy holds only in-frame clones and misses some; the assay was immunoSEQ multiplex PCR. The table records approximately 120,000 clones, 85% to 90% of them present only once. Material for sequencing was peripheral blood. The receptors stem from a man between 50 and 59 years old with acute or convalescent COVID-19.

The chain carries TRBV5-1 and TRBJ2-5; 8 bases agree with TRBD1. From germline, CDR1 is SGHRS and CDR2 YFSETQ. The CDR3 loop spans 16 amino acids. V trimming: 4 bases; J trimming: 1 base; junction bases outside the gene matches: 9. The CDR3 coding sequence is TGCGCCAGCAGCCGAACGGGACAGGAAGCCCAAGAGACCCAGTACTTC. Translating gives CASSRTGQEAQETQYF.

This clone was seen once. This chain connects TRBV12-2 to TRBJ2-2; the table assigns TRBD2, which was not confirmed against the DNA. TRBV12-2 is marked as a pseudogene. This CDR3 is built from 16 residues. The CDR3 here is CASRLVRGSNTGELFF. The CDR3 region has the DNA TGTGCAAGTCGCTTAGTGCGAGGATCGAACACCGGGGAGCTGTTTTTT.

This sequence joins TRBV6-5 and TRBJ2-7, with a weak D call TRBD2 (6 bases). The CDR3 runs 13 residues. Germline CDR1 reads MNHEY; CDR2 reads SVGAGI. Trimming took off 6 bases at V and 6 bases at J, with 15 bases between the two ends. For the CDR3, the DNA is TGTGCCAGCAGGATGGGACTTGTCTCCGAGCAGTACTTC. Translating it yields CASRMGLVSEQYF.

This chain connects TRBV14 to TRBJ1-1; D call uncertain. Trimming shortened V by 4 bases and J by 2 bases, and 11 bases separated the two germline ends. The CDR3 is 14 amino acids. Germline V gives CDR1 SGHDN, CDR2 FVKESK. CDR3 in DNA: TGTGCCAGCAGCCTCCACATTTCTAACACTGAAGCTTTCTTT. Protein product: CASSLHISNTEAFF.

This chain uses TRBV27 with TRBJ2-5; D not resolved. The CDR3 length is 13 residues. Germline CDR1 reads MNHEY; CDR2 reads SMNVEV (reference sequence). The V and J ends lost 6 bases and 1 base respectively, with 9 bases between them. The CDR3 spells CASSRQFQETQYF. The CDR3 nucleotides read TGTGCCAGCAGCCGCCAGTTCCAAGAGACCCAGTACTTC.

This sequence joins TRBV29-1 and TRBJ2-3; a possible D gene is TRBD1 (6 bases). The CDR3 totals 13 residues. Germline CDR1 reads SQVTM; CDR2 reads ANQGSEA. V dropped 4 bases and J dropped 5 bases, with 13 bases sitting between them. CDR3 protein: CSVGDRWRDTQYF. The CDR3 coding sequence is TGCAGCGTTGGTGACAGGTGGAGAGATACGCAGTATTTT.

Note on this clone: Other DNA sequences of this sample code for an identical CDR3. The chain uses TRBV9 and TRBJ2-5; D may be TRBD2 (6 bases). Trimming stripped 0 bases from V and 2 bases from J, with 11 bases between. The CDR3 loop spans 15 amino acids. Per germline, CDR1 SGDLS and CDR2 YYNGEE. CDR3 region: CASSVDVGGQETQYF. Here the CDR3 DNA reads TGTGCCAGCAGCGTAGACGTGGGGGGTCAAGAGACCCAGTACTTC. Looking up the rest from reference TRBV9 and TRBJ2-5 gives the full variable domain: DSGVTQTPKHLITATGQRVTLRCSPRSGDLSVYWYQQSLDQGLQFLIQYYNGEERAKGNILERFSAQQFPDLHSELNLSSLELGDSALYFCASSVDVGGQETQYFGPGTRLLVL.

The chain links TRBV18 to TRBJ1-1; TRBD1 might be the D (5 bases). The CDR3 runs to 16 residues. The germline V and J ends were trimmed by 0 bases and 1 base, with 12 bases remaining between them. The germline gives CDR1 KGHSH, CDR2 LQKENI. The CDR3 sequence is CASSPPGSTGNTEAFF. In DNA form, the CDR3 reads TGTGCCAGCTCACCACCTGGATCCACAGGGAACACTGAAGCTTTCTTT.

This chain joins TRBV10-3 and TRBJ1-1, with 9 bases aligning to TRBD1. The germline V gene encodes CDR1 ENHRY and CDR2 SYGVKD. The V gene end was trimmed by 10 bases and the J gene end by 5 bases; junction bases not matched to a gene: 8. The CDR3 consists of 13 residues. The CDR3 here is CATRPGQGTEAFF. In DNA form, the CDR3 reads TGTGCCACGAGACCGGGACAGGGAACTGAAGCTTTCTTT.

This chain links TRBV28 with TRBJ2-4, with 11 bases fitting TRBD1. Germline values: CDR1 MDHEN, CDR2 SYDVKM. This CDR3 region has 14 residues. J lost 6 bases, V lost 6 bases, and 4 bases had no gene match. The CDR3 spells CASRTGTGGNIQYF. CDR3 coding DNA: TGTGCCAGCAGAACCGGGACAGGGGGAAACATTCAGTACTTC.

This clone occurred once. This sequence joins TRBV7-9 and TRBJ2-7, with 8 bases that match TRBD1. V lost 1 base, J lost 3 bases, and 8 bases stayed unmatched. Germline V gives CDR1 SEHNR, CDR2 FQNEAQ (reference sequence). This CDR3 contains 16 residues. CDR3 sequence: CASSLVSGQAHYEQYF. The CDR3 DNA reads TGTGCCAGCAGCTTAGTTTCGGGACAGGCACACTACGAGCAGTACTTC.

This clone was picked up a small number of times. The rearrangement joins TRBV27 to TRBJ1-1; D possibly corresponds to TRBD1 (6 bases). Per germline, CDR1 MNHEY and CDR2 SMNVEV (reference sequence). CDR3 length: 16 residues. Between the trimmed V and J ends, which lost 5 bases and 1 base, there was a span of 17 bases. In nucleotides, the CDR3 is TGTGCCAGCAGTCGCCCCCAGACAGGTCGGAACACTGAAGCTTTCTTT. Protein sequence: CASSRPQTGRNTEAFF.

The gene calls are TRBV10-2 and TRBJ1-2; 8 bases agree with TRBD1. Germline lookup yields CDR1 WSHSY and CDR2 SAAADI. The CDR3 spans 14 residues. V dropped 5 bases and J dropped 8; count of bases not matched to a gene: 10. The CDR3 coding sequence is TGCGCCAGCAGTACCACAGGGGGTGCAGTAGGCTACACCTTC. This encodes CASSTTGGAVGYTF.

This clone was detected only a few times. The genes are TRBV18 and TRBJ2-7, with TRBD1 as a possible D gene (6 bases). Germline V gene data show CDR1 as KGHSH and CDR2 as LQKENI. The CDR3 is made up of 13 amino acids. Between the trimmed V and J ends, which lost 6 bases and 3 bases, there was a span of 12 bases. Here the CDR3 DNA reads TGTGCCAGCTCTCAACAGGGAGACTACGAGCAGTACTTC. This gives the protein CASSQQGDYEQYF.

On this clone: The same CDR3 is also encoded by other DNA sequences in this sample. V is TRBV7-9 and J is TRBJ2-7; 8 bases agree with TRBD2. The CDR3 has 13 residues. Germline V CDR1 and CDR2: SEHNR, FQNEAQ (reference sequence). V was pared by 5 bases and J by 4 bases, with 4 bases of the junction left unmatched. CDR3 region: CASSLGRGYEQYF. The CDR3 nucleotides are TGTGCCAGCAGCCTCGGGAGGGGATACGAGCAGTACTTC.

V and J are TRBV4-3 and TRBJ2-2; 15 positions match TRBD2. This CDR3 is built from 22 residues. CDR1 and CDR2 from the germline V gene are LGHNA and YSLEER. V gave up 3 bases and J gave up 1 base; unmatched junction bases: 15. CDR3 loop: CASSHRRQGAGLAGGNTGELFF. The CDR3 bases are TGCGCCAGCAGCCACCGCAGACAGGGGGCGGGACTAGCGGGAGGGAACACCGGGGAGCTGTTTTTT.

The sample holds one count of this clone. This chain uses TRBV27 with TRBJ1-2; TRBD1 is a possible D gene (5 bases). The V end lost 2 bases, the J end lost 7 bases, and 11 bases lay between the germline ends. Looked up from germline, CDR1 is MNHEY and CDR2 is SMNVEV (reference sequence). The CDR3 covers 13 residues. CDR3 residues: CASSLRGIGGYTF. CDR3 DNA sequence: TGTGCCAGCAGTTTACGGGGGATCGGTGGCTACACCTTC.

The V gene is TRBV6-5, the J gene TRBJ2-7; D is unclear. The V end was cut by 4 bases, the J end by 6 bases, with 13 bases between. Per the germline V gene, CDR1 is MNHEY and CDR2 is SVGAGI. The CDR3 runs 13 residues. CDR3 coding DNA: TGTGCCAGCAGTTCCCTATACCTTGGCGAGCAGTACTTC. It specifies CASSSLYLGEQYF.